This section outlines one TCR beta chain sequence together with its context. This clone has a handful of counts. Its antigen specificity is not known. The sample holds no much larger clone one base away, and base qualities are not on file. The treatment or condition label, as the study defines it: around 19 received Ad26.COV2.S at low or high dose, single or two shots; about five received placebo; per-sample allocation not given. For vaccine and placebo recipients, repertoires were sequenced using samples collected on day 63 after the first injection. Between 29 July and 7 August 2020, Cohort 1b enrolled about 27 adults aged 18-55 years at one site in Boston, USA. As a vaccine, Ad26.COV2.S was a replication-incompetent adenovirus type 26 vector that expressed a prefusion-stabilized SARS-CoV-2 spike protein derived from the original Wuhan strain. This sample is drawn from a study of Ad26.COV2.S vaccination and SARS-CoV-2 variants (dated by TCRdb to the early 2020s). For context, the study as a whole: Vaccine-arm donors came from COV1001, a multicentre, randomized, double-blind, placebo-controlled phase I-IIa trial of Ad26.COV2.S in healthy adults. Ad26.COV2.S was administered intramuscularly at 5 x 10^10 or 1 x 10^11 viral particles, either as a single shot or as two shots given 56 days apart. Sequencing of the TCRbeta repertoire served to evaluate the specificity and breadth of SARS-CoV-2-reactive T cell receptors following Ad26.COV2.S vaccination. A total of around 32 samples were included in the TCR-sequenced set, comprising around 19 Ad26.COV2.S vaccine recipients, 5 placebo recipients and 8 SARS-CoV-2 convalescent individuals. Trial participants were randomized into five groups of five: low-dose or high-dose Ad26.COV2.S given once or twice, or placebo on both occasions. Investigators did not know the trial group allocation while performing experiments and assessing outcomes. Overall study outcomes, separate from this receptor: The study lacked the statistical power to compare responses across vaccine doses or regimens. Comparable non-spike TCR breadth was observed between vaccine and placebo recipients, consistent with only spike being contained in the vaccine. After vaccination, substantial breadth of spike-specific CD8+ and CD4+ T cell responses was reported. Spike-specific TCR breadth was higher in Ad26.COV2.S recipients than in placebo recipients (P = 0.0014). It was noted by the authors that total T cell responses may have been underestimated by the TCR breadth and depth analyses.

The immunoSEQ Assay was used to sequence TCRbeta CDR3 regions. After extraction, genomic DNA underwent amplification by bias-controlled multiplex PCR, followed by high-throughput sequencing. The original pipeline was this. To quantify the absolute abundance of every unique TCRbeta CDR3 region, sequences were collapsed and filtered. T cell fraction was estimated by normalization of TCRbeta template counts to usable DNA, with usable DNA being measured through amplification of reference genes present in all nucleated cells. Repertoire TCRs were annotated as SARS-CoV-2-specific when V gene, CDR3 amino acid sequence and J gene were exactly matched to a known reactive TCR set. MIRA supplied the reference SARS-CoV-2 TCR set, which was filtered for enrichment in COVID-19-positive ImmuneCODE repertoires so that public or cross-reactive TCRs were removed. Using the MIRA antigens, annotated TCRs were further analysed by specific ORF or by position within an ORF. Breadth was defined as annotated unique rearrangements over total unique productive rearrangements; depth was the summed frequency of those rearrangements. Two-sided Wilcoxon rank-sum tests were applied when comparing TCR breadth between groups. Entries here come from immuneACCESS through TCRdb and include only in-frame sequences with V and J called. Some clones fail to appear in such tables; in the studies checked, an unresolved V gene covers under half of the shortfall, and the cause of the remainder is unknown. That table supplies the V and J calls and clone size; D and trimming were determined from the DNA. This sample is represented by around 320,000 clones; 85% of them were singletons. The ten largest clones represent 2% to 2.5% of the sample.

The TCR sequence derives from a person aged 18-60 years who received the Ad26.COV2.S COVID-19 vaccine or a placebo. Material: peripheral blood, obtained in a trial of Ad26.COV2.S vaccine versus placebo.

The DNA sequence reads TGTGCCAGCAGTGACTCACCGGGGGGGGACACCGGGGAGCTGTTTTTT. Translation gives CASSDSPGGDTGELFF. The rearranged segments are TRBV6-4 and TRBJ2-2; TRBD2 agrees with 8 junctional bases. The germline V gene encodes CDR1 MRHNA and CDR2 SNTAGT. The CDR3 spans 16 residues, from the cysteine through the phenylalanine. Left in the record is the CDR3 DNA by itself, 48 bases read in frame from the first base. Trimming leaves V shorter by 0 bases and J shorter by 3 bases, with the junction holding 3 bases beyond the gene matches.